The next 5 T cell receptor beta chains were all read from a single sample in a study of T cells after yellow fever vaccination. From the 5' RACE reads, TCRdb called clonotypes with MiXCR, one entry per CDR3 protein. The table records approximately 150,000 distinct CDR3 sequences, approximately 6.2% of them present only once. Sequenced material: CD4+ T cells sorted from PBMCs, taken on the day of the first yellow fever vaccination. These receptors came from a man aged 18 to 29 who received the YFV17D yellow fever vaccine.

This clonotype has only a few counts. The chain combines TRBV10-3 with TRBJ1-6; 7 nucleotides line up with TRBD1. The CDR3 has 14 amino acids. Germline loops: CDR1 ENHRY, CDR2 SYGVKD. J gave up 11 bases and V 10 bases, and 14 bases lay outside the gene matches. The CDR3 sequence: CATGPGQERTPLHF. The CDR3 DNA is TGTGCCACGGGCCCCGGACAGGAGCGGACACCCCTCCACTTT.

The table lists this clonotype with many counts. The rearrangement joins TRBV5-1 to TRBJ2-1; TRBD1 is a possible D gene (5 bases). The CDR3 length is 13 residues. Looked up from germline, CDR1 is SGHRS and CDR2 is YFSETQ. V was pared by 1 base and J by 8 bases, with 10 bases between. This CDR3 reads CASSLKGVDEQFF. CDR3 in DNA: TGCGCCAGCAGCTTGAAAGGGGTCGATGAGCAGTTCTTC.

J is TRBJ2-1 and V is TRBV19; possibly TRBD2 for D (6 bases). The germline V and J ends were trimmed by 0 bases and 9 bases, with 12 bases remaining between them. This CDR3 spans 14 amino acids. Germline values: CDR1 LNHDA, CDR2 SQIVND (reference sequence). Here the CDR3 DNA reads TGTGCCAGTAGTATAGATACTAGCAGTTCTGAGCAGTTCTTC. As protein: CASSIDTSSSEQFF.

The table lists this clonotype with many counts. This chain connects TRBV3-1 to TRBJ2-1, with 13 bases identical to TRBD2. The CDR3 is made up of 16 amino acids. The germline V gene has CDR1 LGHDT and CDR2 YNNKEL (reference sequence). V was clipped by 4 bases and J by 8 bases; unmatched bases: 8. The CDR3 protein is CASSRTSGGNGDEQFF. CDR3 coding DNA: TGTGCCAGCAGCCGGACTAGCGGGGGTAACGGCGATGAGCAGTTCTTC.

This clonotype was detected ten times or more. The chain is built from TRBV5-4 and TRBJ1-4, with 8 bases aligning to TRBD1. Trimming removed 3 bases from V and 8 bases from J; junction bases left unmatched: 6. CDR1 SGHNT and CDR2 YYREEE come from the germline V gene (reference sequence). This CDR3 spans 14 amino acids. The CDR3 nucleotides read TGTGCCAGCAGCTCCACAGGGGGAGGGGAAAAACTGTTTTTT. This encodes CASSSTGGGEKLFF.